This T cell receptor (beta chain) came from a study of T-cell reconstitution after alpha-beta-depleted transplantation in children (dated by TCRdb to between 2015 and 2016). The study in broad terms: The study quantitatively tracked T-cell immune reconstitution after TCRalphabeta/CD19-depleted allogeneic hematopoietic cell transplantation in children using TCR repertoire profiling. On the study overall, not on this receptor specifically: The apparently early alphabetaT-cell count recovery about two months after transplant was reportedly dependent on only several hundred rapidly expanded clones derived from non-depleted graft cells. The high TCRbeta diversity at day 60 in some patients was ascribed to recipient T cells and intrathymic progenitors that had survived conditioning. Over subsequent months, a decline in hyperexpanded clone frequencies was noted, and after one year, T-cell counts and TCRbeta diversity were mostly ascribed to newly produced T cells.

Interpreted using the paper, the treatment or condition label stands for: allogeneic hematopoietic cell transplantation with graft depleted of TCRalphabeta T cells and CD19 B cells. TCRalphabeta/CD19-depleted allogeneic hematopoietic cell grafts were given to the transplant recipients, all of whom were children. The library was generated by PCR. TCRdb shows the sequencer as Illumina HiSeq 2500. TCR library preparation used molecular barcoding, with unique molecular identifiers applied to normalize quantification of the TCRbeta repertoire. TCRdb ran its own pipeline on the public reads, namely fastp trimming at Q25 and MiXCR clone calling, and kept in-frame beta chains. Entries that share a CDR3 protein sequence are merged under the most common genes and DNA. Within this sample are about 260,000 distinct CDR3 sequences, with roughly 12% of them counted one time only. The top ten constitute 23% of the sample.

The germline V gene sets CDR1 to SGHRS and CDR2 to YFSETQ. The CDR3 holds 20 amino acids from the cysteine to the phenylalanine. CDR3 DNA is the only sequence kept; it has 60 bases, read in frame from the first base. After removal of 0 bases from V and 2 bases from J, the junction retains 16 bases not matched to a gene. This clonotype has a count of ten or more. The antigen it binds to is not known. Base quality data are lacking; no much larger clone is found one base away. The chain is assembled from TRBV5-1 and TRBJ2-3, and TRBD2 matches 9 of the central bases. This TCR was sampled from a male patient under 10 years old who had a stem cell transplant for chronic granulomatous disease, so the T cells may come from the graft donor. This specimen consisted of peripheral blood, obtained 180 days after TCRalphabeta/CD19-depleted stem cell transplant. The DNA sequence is TGCGCCAGCAGCTTGGTGGGGAGTAGCGGGGGTCGAAACCCCACAGATACGCAGTATTTT. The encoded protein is CASSLVGSSGGRNPTDTQYF.